Listed below are T cell receptor beta chains from one sample, sequenced in a study of long-term antiretroviral therapy in people with HIV. The assay was immunoSEQ multiplex PCR, and TCRdb's table has in-frame clones only and misses some. Among more than 25,000 clones, 95% to 98% were seen once, and the ten largest hold approximately 2%. Sequences were derived from unsorted PBMCs, sampled 7.6 years after starting antiretroviral therapy. The receptors were gathered from a man aged 25 to 40 with HIV. Each CDR3 is given with its conserved first and last residue. The order of the fields is D gene, CDR3 length, V gene, J gene, clone size, CDR3 DNA, CDR3 protein. A D gene is named only where the DNA matches it firmly. The listing skips clone size in some rows; elsewhere it reads once, few, many or a size class.

D gene: TRBD1; CDR3 length: 15; V gene: TRBV4-2; J gene: TRBJ2-7; clone size: NA; CDR3 DNA: TGTGCCAGCAGCCAACCCGGGACAGGGAACTACGAGCAGTACTTC; CDR3 protein: CASSQPGTGNYEQYF
D gene: NA; CDR3 length: 12; V gene: TRBV6-6; J gene: TRBJ2-5; clone size: NA; CDR3 DNA: TGTGCCAGCAGTCAGGGTGGCGAGACCCAGTACTTC; CDR3 protein: CASSQGGETQYF
D gene: NA; CDR3 length: 13; V gene: TRBV6-5; J gene: TRBJ1-2; clone size: NA; CDR3 DNA: TGTGCCAGCAGTTCCGGTGACAGGAATGGCTACACCTTC; CDR3 protein: CASSSGDRNGYTF
D gene: NA; CDR3 length: 13; V gene: TRBV11-2; J gene: TRBJ1-1; clone size: NA; CDR3 DNA: TGTGCCAGCAGCCCCTCCAGGGTCACTGAAGCTTTCTTT; CDR3 protein: CASSPSRVTEAFF
D gene: NA; CDR3 length: 14; V gene: TRBV7-6; J gene: TRBJ2-7; clone size: NA; CDR3 DNA: TGTGCCAGCAGCCCCCCCGGGGAACACTACGAGCAGTACTTC; CDR3 protein: CASSPPGEHYEQYF
D gene: NA; CDR3 length: 11; V gene: TRBV6-1; J gene: TRBJ1-1; clone size: NA; CDR3 DNA: TGTGCCAGCAGAGGGAACACTGAAGCTTTCTTT; CDR3 protein: CASRGNTEAFF
D gene: NA; CDR3 length: 17; V gene: TRBV5-1; J gene: TRBJ1-6; clone size: NA; CDR3 DNA: TGCGCCAGCAGCTTGGGGCAGGGGAGCTCCTATAATTCACCCCTCCACTTT; CDR3 protein: CASSLGQGSSYNSPLHF
D gene: TRBD2; CDR3 length: 14; V gene: TRBV6-1; J gene: TRBJ2-1; clone size: NA; CDR3 DNA: TGTGCCAGCAGTGAGGGGCGGGAGGGTTGGGAGCAGTTCTTC; CDR3 protein: CASSEGREGWEQFF
D gene: TRBD2; CDR3 length: 14; V gene: TRBV2; J gene: TRBJ2-7; clone size: few; CDR3 DNA: TGTGCCAGCATGGGCTACAGCGGGAGTGGCGAGCAGTACTTC; CDR3 protein: CASMGYSGSGEQYF
D gene: NA; CDR3 length: 12; V gene: TRBV28; J gene: TRBJ1-2; clone size: NA; CDR3 DNA: TGTGCCACTGAGGCAGTCAACTATGGCTACACCTTC; CDR3 protein: CATEAVNYGYTF
D gene: NA; CDR3 length: 14; V gene: TRBV6-5; J gene: TRBJ1-2; clone size: once; CDR3 DNA: TGTGCCAGCAGTTACTCGGCCGGCGGATTTGGCTACACCTTC; CDR3 protein: CASSYSAGGFGYTF
D gene: TRBD1; CDR3 length: 15; V gene: TRBV5-4; J gene: TRBJ2-7; clone size: NA; CDR3 DNA: TGTGCCAGCAGTCTTGGGACAGGAACTCCCTACGAGCAGTACTTC; CDR3 protein: CASSLGTGTPYEQYF
D gene: NA; CDR3 length: 14; V gene: TRBV2; J gene: TRBJ2-3; clone size: NA; CDR3 DNA: TGTGCCAGCATCGCGGACAGCCACACAGATACGCAGTATTTT; CDR3 protein: CASIADSHTDTQYF
D gene: NA; CDR3 length: 14; V gene: TRBV6-5; J gene: TRBJ2-1; clone size: NA; CDR3 DNA: TGTGCCAGCAGAACATTCCAGGGGTGGAATGAGCAGTTCTTC; CDR3 protein: CASRTFQGWNEQFF
D gene: NA; CDR3 length: 13; V gene: TRBV6-1; J gene: TRBJ2-5; clone size: NA; CDR3 DNA: TGTGCCAGCAGTGAACTGAGGGGGGAGACCCAGTACTTC; CDR3 protein: CASSELRGETQYF
D gene: TRBD2; CDR3 length: 14; V gene: TRBV5-1; J gene: TRBJ2-7; clone size: NA; CDR3 DNA: TGCGCCAGCAGCCGGGGACTAGCGGAATACGAGCAGTACTTC; CDR3 protein: CASSRGLAEYEQYF
D gene: NA; CDR3 length: 16; V gene: TRBV6-1; J gene: TRBJ1-5; clone size: NA; CDR3 DNA: TGTGCCAGCAGTGGCGCGGGGTTTTATAGCAATCAGCCCCAGCATTTT; CDR3 protein: CASSGAGFYSNQPQHF
D gene: NA; CDR3 length: 15; V gene: TRBV19; J gene: TRBJ2-7; clone size: NA; CDR3 DNA: TGTGCCAGTAGTATTGAAGTCCTGCCCTCCTACGAGCAGTACTTC; CDR3 protein: CASSIEVLPSYEQYF
D gene: NA; CDR3 length: 13; V gene: TRBV9; J gene: TRBJ2-1; clone size: few; CDR3 DNA: TGTGCCAGCAGCGTAGGCCGGAGGGAAGAGCAGTTCTTC; CDR3 protein: CASSVGRREEQFF
D gene: TRBD2; CDR3 length: 15; V gene: TRBV29-1; J gene: TRBJ2-3; clone size: NA; CDR3 DNA: TGCAGCGTCTCCGCTAGCGGGAGAAGCACAGATACGCAGTATTTT; CDR3 protein: CSVSASGRSTDTQYF
D gene: NA; CDR3 length: 14; V gene: TRBV6-1; J gene: TRBJ1-6; clone size: NA; CDR3 DNA: TGTGCCAGCAGTGAAGGGCAGAGTTATTCACCCCTCCACTTT; CDR3 protein: CASSEGQSYSPLHF
D gene: NA; CDR3 length: 14; V gene: TRBV6-6; J gene: TRBJ1-1; clone size: NA; CDR3 DNA: TGTGCCAGCAGTTACTCGAGGGGGGTCACTGAAGCTTTCTTT; CDR3 protein: CASSYSRGVTEAFF
D gene: NA; CDR3 length: 13; V gene: TRBV6-4; J gene: TRBJ1-6; clone size: NA; CDR3 DNA: TGTGCCAGCAGTGACGGATATAATTCACCCCTCCACTTT; CDR3 protein: CASSDGYNSPLHF
D gene: NA; CDR3 length: 18; V gene: TRBV4-1; J gene: TRBJ2-1; clone size: NA; CDR3 DNA: TGCGCCAGCAGCCAAGAAGTTGAGCGCCGCTCGTCCTACAATGAGCAGTTCTTC; CDR3 protein: CASSQEVERRSSYNEQFF
D gene: NA; CDR3 length: 15; V gene: TRBV6-1; J gene: TRBJ1-5; clone size: NA; CDR3 DNA: TGTGCCAGCAGTGAAGGGGGGGGACGCGGACAGCCCCAGCATTTT; CDR3 protein: CASSEGGGRGQPQHF
D gene: TRBD1; CDR3 length: 15; V gene: TRBV11-3; J gene: TRBJ2-5; clone size: NA; CDR3 DNA: TGTGCCAGCAGCTTAGGGACAGGGGATTCAGAGACCCAGTACTTC; CDR3 protein: CASSLGTGDSETQYF
D gene: NA; CDR3 length: 12; V gene: TRBV11-2; J gene: TRBJ2-7; clone size: once; CDR3 DNA: TGTGCCAGCAGCTTAGCGATTTCCGAGCAGTACTTC; CDR3 protein: CASSLAISEQYF
D gene: NA; CDR3 length: 18; V gene: TRBV7-8; J gene: TRBJ1-6; clone size: NA; CDR3 DNA: TGTGCCAGCAGCCTTGACAGGACTACGGAGGGGTATAATTCACCCCTCCACTTT; CDR3 protein: CASSLDRTTEGYNSPLHF
D gene: TRBD1; CDR3 length: 15; V gene: TRBV19; J gene: TRBJ1-2; clone size: NA; CDR3 DNA: TGTGCCAGTAGTCCCGGCGGAGGGGGCGTCTATGGCTACACCTTC; CDR3 protein: CASSPGGGGVYGYTF
D gene: TRBD2; CDR3 length: 18; V gene: TRBV7-2; J gene: TRBJ2-5; clone size: once; CDR3 DNA: TGTGCCAGCAGCTTTCTACTAGCGGGTGGGCGGGCCAAAGAGACCCAGTACTTC; CDR3 protein: CASSFLLAGGRAKETQYF
D gene: NA; CDR3 length: 14; V gene: TRBV11-2; J gene: TRBJ2-7; clone size: NA; CDR3 DNA: TGTGCCAGCAGCTTAGGTTTTTGGGGCTACGAGCAGTACTTC; CDR3 protein: CASSLGFWGYEQYF
D gene: NA; CDR3 length: 14; V gene: TRBV15; J gene: TRBJ1-1; clone size: NA; CDR3 DNA: TGTGCCACCAGCAGATTGTTCGGGGAGACTGAAGCTTTCTTT; CDR3 protein: CATSRLFGETEAFF
D gene: NA; CDR3 length: 14; V gene: TRBV5-4; J gene: TRBJ2-1; clone size: NA; CDR3 DNA: TGTGCCAGCAGCTTGTTCGGGAGAATCAATGAGCAGTTCTTC; CDR3 protein: CASSLFGRINEQFF
D gene: TRBD1; CDR3 length: 14; V gene: TRBV6-5; J gene: TRBJ1-2; clone size: NA; CDR3 DNA: TGTGCCAGCAGTTACTCGACAGGGACCTATGGCTACACCTTC; CDR3 protein: CASSYSTGTYGYTF
D gene: NA; CDR3 length: 13; V gene: TRBV10-3; J gene: TRBJ2-5; clone size: NA; CDR3 DNA: TGTGCCATCAGTGTACAGGGCCAAGAGACCCAGTACTTC; CDR3 protein: CAISVQGQETQYF
D gene: NA; CDR3 length: 15; V gene: TRBV10-3; J gene: TRBJ1-3; clone size: NA; CDR3 DNA: TGTGCCATCAGTGAGTCTCCGGAGAGCCGAAACACCATATATTTT; CDR3 protein: CAISESPESRNTIYF
D gene: TRBD2; CDR3 length: 15; V gene: TRBV6-5; J gene: TRBJ2-3; clone size: NA; CDR3 DNA: TGTGCCAGCAGTTACACCCTCCAGCGGGAAGATACGCAGTATTTT; CDR3 protein: CASSYTLQREDTQYF
D gene: TRBD1; CDR3 length: 13; V gene: TRBV7-3; J gene: TRBJ1-1; clone size: NA; CDR3 DNA: TGTGCCAGCAGCTTGGGGGACAGAAGTGAAGCTTTCTTT; CDR3 protein: CASSLGDRSEAFF
D gene: NA; CDR3 length: 15; V gene: TRBV6-5; J gene: TRBJ2-3; clone size: NA; CDR3 DNA: TGTGCCAGCAGTTACTCGATACTTATAAGAGATACGCAGTATTTT; CDR3 protein: CASSYSILIRDTQYF
D gene: NA; CDR3 length: 13; V gene: TRBV19; J gene: TRBJ1-4; clone size: NA; CDR3 DNA: TGTGCCAGTAGTATCAGGGAGGCGAATCTACTGTTTTTT; CDR3 protein: CASSIREANLLFF
D gene: NA; CDR3 length: 15; V gene: TRBV2; J gene: TRBJ1-5; clone size: NA; CDR3 DNA: TGTGCCAGCAGTGGATCCCGGGGAGTAAGTCAGCCCCAGCATTTT; CDR3 protein: CASSGSRGVSQPQHF
D gene: NA; CDR3 length: 11; V gene: TRBV29-1; J gene: TRBJ1-1; clone size: NA; CDR3 DNA: TGCAGCGTTGCGGGGGCAGGTGAAGCTTTCTTT; CDR3 protein: CSVAGAGEAFF
D gene: NA; CDR3 length: 15; V gene: TRBV5-6; J gene: TRBJ2-3; clone size: NA; CDR3 DNA: TGTGCCAGCAGCCCGAACCTGGGGAGAGCAGATACGCAGTATTTT; CDR3 protein: CASSPNLGRADTQYF